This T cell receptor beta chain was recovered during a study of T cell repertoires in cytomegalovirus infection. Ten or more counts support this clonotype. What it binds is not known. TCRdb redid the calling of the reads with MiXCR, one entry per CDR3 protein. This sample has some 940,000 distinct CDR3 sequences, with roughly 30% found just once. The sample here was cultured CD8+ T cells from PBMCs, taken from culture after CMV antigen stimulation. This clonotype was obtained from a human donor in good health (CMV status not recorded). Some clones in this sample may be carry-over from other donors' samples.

DNA of the CDR3: TGTGCTAGTGGGACCCCCGGGACAGGGAGCACCGGGGAGCTGTTTTTT. Translated, it gives CASGTPGTGSTGELFF. J is TRBJ2-2 and V is TRBV12-5; 9 bases map to TRBD1. Trimming at V came to 6 bases and at J to 4 bases, leaving 9 bases not matched to a gene. This CDR3 has 16 residues. The germline V gene has CDR1 LGHNT and CDR2 FRNRAP.